Below, 27 T cell receptor beta chains from the same sample are listed, as sequenced in a study of T cells in localized non-small cell lung cancer. TCRdb's table, derived via immunoSEQ multiplex PCR, lists solely in-frame clones and lacks some. The data show roughly 25,000 clones, about 90% seen once. Sequencing was performed on peripheral blood, taken before any cancer treatment. These receptors were collected from a male donor aged 60 or older with stage I squamous cell lung carcinoma.

V is TRBV19 and J is TRBJ1-1; D remains ambiguous. Between the trimmed V and J ends, which lost 6 bases and 1 base, there was a span of 6 bases. Germline V gene lookup returns CDR1 LNHDA and CDR2 SQIVND (reference sequence). The CDR3 covers 12 residues. Written as DNA, the CDR3 is TGTGCCAGTAGGGGAGGGAACACTGAAGCTTTCTTT. This translates into CASRGGNTEAFF.

J is TRBJ1-1 and V is TRBV6-5, with D possibly matching TRBD1 (5 bases). This CDR3 region has 13 residues. The germline V gene encodes CDR1 MNHEY and CDR2 SVGAGI. Trimming pared 6 bases from V and 7 bases from J, leaving 15 bases between. Here the CDR3 DNA reads TGTGCCAGCAGGCGAATGGGGGGGTATGAAGCTTTCTTT. Its protein product is CASRRMGGYEAFF.

The chain's CDR3 is CASSFPGGSYNEQFF. The CDR3 nucleotides read TGTGCCAGCAGTTTCCCGGGGGGGTCCTACAATGAGCAGTTCTTC. V usage is TRBV27 and J usage is TRBJ2-1, with 8 bases matching TRBD2. Germline CDR1 reads MNHEY; CDR2 reads SMNVEV (reference sequence). J was trimmed by 1 base and V by 3 bases; bases with no gene match: 2. The CDR3 extends over 15 amino acids.

The DNA for the CDR3 is TGTGCCACCAGTCCGGGCGTAAGCTCCTACAATGAGCAGTTCTTC. This gives the protein CATSPGVSSYNEQFF. This chain joins TRBV15 and TRBJ2-1; D is unresolved. Deletions cut 6 bases from V and 0 bases from J, with 12 bases between. The CDR3 runs to 15 residues. The germline V gene encodes CDR1 LNHNV and CDR2 YYDKDF (reference sequence).

The CDR3 region has the DNA TGTGCCAGCAGTGACGCACCCAACTATGGCTACACCTTC. Translating it yields CASSDAPNYGYTF. The chain has TRBV2 and TRBJ1-2, with unresolved D. The CDR3 covers 13 residues. V dropped 3 bases and J dropped 2 bases, with 7 bases sitting between them. Per the germline V gene, CDR1 is SNHLY and CDR2 is FYNNEI.

This clone came up once. The chain couples TRBV6-5 to TRBJ1-1, with D unresolved. Trimming stripped 6 bases from V and 1 base from J, with 12 bases between. CDR1 is MNHEY, CDR2 SVGAGI, per germline. This CDR3 has 14 residues. The CDR3 spells CASSPTHGNTEAFF. The CDR3 DNA follows: TGTGCCAGCAGCCCCACCCACGGGAACACTGAAGCTTTCTTT.

V usage is TRBV5-1 and J usage is TRBJ2-3, with D perhaps TRBD2 (6 bases). The CDR3 is 15 residues long. V lost 4 bases, J lost 0 bases, and 12 bases lay in between. The germline V gene encodes CDR1 SGHRS and CDR2 YFSETQ. CDR3 DNA: TGCGCCAGCAGCACACGGGGGTTTAGCACAGATACGCAGTATTTT. This encodes CASSTRGFSTDTQYF.

The chain combines TRBV4-2 with TRBJ2-2; D unclear. Germline loops: CDR1 LGHNA, CDR2 YNFKEQ. The ends were cut back, 0 bases at V and 5 bases at J, with 4 bases in the middle. This CDR3 contains 13 residues. The CDR3 region is CASSQEETGELFF. CDR3 nucleotides: TGTGCCAGCAGCCAAGAAGAAACCGGGGAGCTGTTTTTT.

V is TRBV30 and J is TRBJ2-1; 10 bases are a match to TRBD2. CDR3 length equals 15 residues. Germline-derived CDR1 and CDR2 are GTSNPN and SVGIG (reference sequence). Trimming removed 1 base from V and 9 bases from J; junction bases left unmatched: 9. The CDR3 DNA is TGTGCCTGGAGTGACCTAGCGGGAGCGGAAGGTGAGCAGTTCTTC. This sequence encodes CAWSDLAGAEGEQFF.

The chain recombines TRBV13 with TRBJ1-2, with D possibly being TRBD1 (5 bases). The germline V gene encodes CDR1 PRHDT and CDR2 FYEKMQ (reference sequence). The CDR3 sequence is 13 residues long. With 0 bases removed from V and 4 bases from J, the gap between germline ends came to 6 bases. This CDR3 is CASSLGGAYGYTF. CDR3 in DNA: TGTGCCAGCAGCTTAGGAGGGGCCTATGGCTACACCTTC.

The rearrangement joins TRBV7-2 to TRBJ2-3; TRBD1 might be the D (5 bases). Trimming took off 5 bases at V and 0 bases at J, with 9 bases between the two ends. Germline CDR1 reads SGHTA; CDR2 reads FQGNSA. The CDR3 has 14 residues. CDR3 loop: CASSHRYSTDTQYF. The CDR3 DNA reads as TGTGCCAGCAGCCACAGGTACAGCACAGATACGCAGTATTTT.

This clone is a singleton in its sample. This chain joins TRBV30 and TRBJ2-1; 7 bases align to TRBD2. In germline, CDR1 is GTSNPN, CDR2 SVGIG (reference sequence). V lost 2 bases, J lost 11 bases, and 9 bases stayed unmatched. The CDR3 is 13 residues long. In DNA form, the CDR3 reads TGTGCCTGGAGTAGGCCCCATAGCGGGCAGCAGTTCTTC. This encodes CAWSRPHSGQQFF.

The gene calls are TRBV9 and TRBJ2-2, with D perhaps matching TRBD1 (6 bases). The V gene lost 2 bases and the J gene lost 3 bases, with 14 bases spanning the gap. Germline CDR1 and CDR2: SGDLS and YYNGEE. This CDR3 contains 16 residues. CDR3 sequence: CASSVFAGVDTGELFF. In DNA, the CDR3 is TGTGCCAGCAGCGTGTTTGCAGGGGTGGACACCGGGGAGCTGTTTTTT.

CDR3 in amino acids: CASSRTGSAGNTIYF. As DNA, the CDR3 is TGTGCCAGCAGTCGTACAGGGTCTGCTGGAAACACCATATATTTT. The genes are TRBV6-5 and TRBJ1-3; maybe TRBD1 (6 bases). Trimming shortened V by 5 bases and J by 2 bases, and 13 bases separated the two germline ends. Germline V CDR1 and CDR2: MNHEY, SVGAGI. The CDR3 contains 15 residues.

This clone appeared once. V is TRBV30 and J is TRBJ1-1, with D unclear. This CDR3 is built from 15 residues. Trimming pared 5 bases from V and 0 bases from J, leaving 16 bases between. Germline-derived CDR1 and CDR2 are GTSNPN and SVGIG (reference sequence). The chain's CDR3 is CAWCRAVLMNTEAFF. The DNA of the CDR3 is TGTGCCTGGTGTAGGGCGGTTCTCATGAACACTGAAGCTTTCTTT.

V gene TRBV19 combines with J gene TRBJ1-6; the D gene is possibly TRBD1 (5 bases). CDR1 is LNHDA, CDR2 SQIVND, per germline (reference sequence). V lost 7 bases to trimming and J lost 0 bases, with 13 bases between them. The CDR3 loop spans 16 amino acids. The CDR3 DNA is TGTGCCAGTAAATTACAGGCTGTCTCCTATAATTCACCCCTCCACTTT. Translating it yields CASKLQAVSYNSPLHF.

The chain uses TRBV5-1 and TRBJ1-6, with TRBD1 identical over 9 bases. CDR3 size: 14 residues. V dropped 5 bases and J dropped 7; count of bases not matched to a gene: 4. In germline, CDR1 is SGHRS, CDR2 YFSETQ. CDR3 coding DNA: TGCGCCAGCAGGCTGACAGGGGGAAATTCACCCCTCCACTTT. This translates into CASRLTGGNSPLHF.

The V gene is TRBV6-6, the J gene TRBJ2-1; 8 bases align to TRBD1. The CDR3 length is 16 residues. The ends lost 0 bases at V and 5 bases at J; junction bases unmatched: 6. Germline-derived CDR1 and CDR2 are MNHNY and SVGAGI (reference sequence). The CDR3 protein is CASSYSTGQADNEQFF. The DNA of the CDR3 is TGTGCCAGCAGTTACTCGACGGGACAGGCGGACAATGAGCAGTTCTTC.

V and J are TRBV2 and TRBJ2-1, with D possibly matching TRBD1 (5 bases). CDR1 is SNHLY and CDR2 is FYNNEI in the germline V gene. The V end lost 6 bases, the J end lost 8 bases, and 11 bases lay between the germline ends. The CDR3 sequence is 12 residues long. The CDR3 protein is CASREQGHEQFF. The CDR3 nucleotides are TGTGCCAGCAGGGAGCAGGGTCATGAGCAGTTCTTC.

The V and J genes are TRBV9 and TRBJ2-2; 9 bases agree with TRBD2. The CDR3 covers 15 residues. With V trimmed by 3 bases and J by 4 bases, 4 bases remained unmatched. From germline, CDR1 is SGDLS and CDR2 YYNGEE. Here the CDR3 DNA reads TGTGCCAGCAGCGGTATAGCGGGAGTCACCGGGGAGCTGTTTTTT. Amino acid sequence: CASSGIAGVTGELFF.

Regarding this clone: Germline is not matched at one junction end, which may reflect a read error. The same CDR3 arises from other DNA sequences in this sample as well. This chain joins TRBV6-5 and TRBJ1-1, with D possibly TRBD1 on 6 matching bases. Per the germline V gene, CDR1 is MNHEY and CDR2 is SVGAGI. This CDR3 has 14 residues. The CDR3 DNA is TGTGCCAGCAGTTATTCCCAGGGGAACACTGAAGCTTTTTTT. It translates to CASSYSQGNTEAFF.

The chain uses TRBV9 and TRBJ1-2; D is perhaps TRBD1 (6 bases). Per the germline V gene, CDR1 is SGDLS and CDR2 is YYNGEE. V lost 4 bases and J lost 8, with 18 bases in between. The CDR3 has 14 residues. CDR3 amino acids: CASSTRTDRSGYTF. CDR3 nucleotide sequence: TGTGCCAGCAGCACGAGGACAGATAGGAGCGGCTACACCTTC.

This chain connects TRBV30 to TRBJ1-6, with TRBD1 matching over 7 bases. The CDR3 runs to 13 residues. Germline lookup yields CDR1 GTSNPN and CDR2 SVGIG (reference sequence). Trimming took 1 base from V and 11 from J; bases not matched to a gene: 5. CDR3 sequence: CAWSGQGVTPLHF. The CDR3 nucleotides read TGTGCCTGGAGTGGACAGGGAGTTACACCCCTCCACTTT.

This chain joins TRBV5-4 and TRBJ2-5; TRBD1 agrees at 7 bases. This CDR3 is 13 amino acids long. The germline V gene encodes CDR1 SGHNT and CDR2 YYREEE (reference sequence). The trim removed 2 bases at V and 3 bases at J, leaving 1 base unmatched. The CDR3 spells CASSLQGKETQYF. The CDR3, as DNA: TGTGCCAGCAGCTTACAGGGGAAAGAGACCCAGTACTTC.

The chain joins TRBV5-8 to TRBJ1-6; D ambiguous. This CDR3 contains 15 residues. The V gene's germline CDR1 is SGHTS and CDR2 YDEGEE. V was clipped by 4 bases and J by 8 bases, with 16 bases between them. The CDR3 region is CASSLALGEHSPLHF. The CDR3, as DNA: TGTGCCAGCAGCCTTGCACTGGGCGAGCATTCACCCCTCCACTTT.

This chain uses TRBV6-5 with TRBJ2-2; D could derive from TRBD1 or TRBD2 (5 bases each). The V end lost 6 bases, the J end lost 6 bases, and 14 bases lay between the germline ends. This CDR3 has 14 amino acids. The germline gives CDR1 MNHEY, CDR2 SVGAGI. The CDR3 DNA is TGTGCCAGCAGCGGGACGGACCCACCCGGGGAGCTGTTTTTT. Protein sequence: CASSGTDPPGELFF.

This clone was found once. The chain recombines TRBV6-5 with TRBJ1-1; D not certain. Germline CDR1 MNHEY, CDR2 SVGAGI. V gave up 2 bases and J gave up 5 bases, with 9 bases separating them. CDR3 length: 13 amino acids. CDR3 sequence: CASSYGGITEAFF. As DNA, the CDR3 is TGTGCCAGCAGTTACGGAGGGATAACTGAAGCTTTCTTT.